This is a list of T cell receptor beta chains from one sample in a study of human thymus T cells. The repertoire was sequenced with immunoSEQ multiplex PCR; TCRdb's copy has only in-frame clones and lacks some. Of 46,000 or so clones listed, roughly 94% are singletons. The sample taken for sequencing was blood. Receptor source: a girl under three years old with a congenital heart defect but otherwise immunologically healthy. The CDR3 runs from the conserved cysteine through the conserved F or W. D genes are given only for firm matches. Size is stated for part of the rows, as once, few or many counts, or as a class when the clone is expanded.

clone_size j_call d_call v_call cdr3_nt cdr3_aa
. TRBJ2-7 . TRBV4-3 TGCGCCAGCAGCCAAGATGCAGCGGTCGGGGCTTTCTACGAGCAGTACTTC CASSQDAAVGAFYEQYF
. TRBJ1-5 . TRBV6-1 TGTGCCAGCAGTGAAAGCGTGCAGCCCCAGCATTTT CASSESVQPQHF
. TRBJ2-5 . TRBV18 TGTGCCAGCTCACCAGGGGGCGAGACCCAGTACTTC CASSPGGETQYF
. TRBJ2-5 TRBD2 TRBV14 TGTGCCAGCAGCCGGGACTACTCCCAAGAGACCCAGTACTTC CASSRDYSQETQYF
. TRBJ2-7 TRBD2 TRBV19 TGTGCCAGTAGTATTGGAGTAGCGGGAGCCCTCGGGTACGAGCAGTACTTC CASSIGVAGALGYEQYF
. TRBJ2-3 TRBD2 TRBV10-3 TGTGCCATTAGAGCAGCGGGAGAGGGCACAGATACGCAGTATTTT CAIRAAGEGTDTQYF
. TRBJ2-3 TRBD1 TRBV30 TGTGCCACTAACAGGGGAATCACAGATACGCAGTATTTT CATNRGITDTQYF
few TRBJ1-1 . TRBV2 TGTGCCAGCAGCCGGCTGCTAGGGGAGAACACTGAAGCTTTCTTT CASSRLLGENTEAFF
. TRBJ2-5 . TRBV19 TGTGCCACTACGGGGGACAATTACCAAGAGACCCAGTACTTC CATTGDNYQETQYF
. TRBJ2-7 . TRBV18 TGTGCCAGCTCACCAACCAGTGGGAGCTCCTACGAGCAGTACTTC CASSPTSGSSYEQYF
. TRBJ2-1 TRBD2 TRBV9 TGTGCCAGCAGCGTAGACGGGACTAGTCCCAATGAGCAGTTCTTC CASSVDGTSPNEQFF
. TRBJ1-2 . TRBV19 TGTGCCAGTAGTTTTGACCGGAACTATGGCTACACCTTC CASSFDRNYGYTF
. TRBJ1-1 TRBD1 TRBV10-3 TGTGCCATCAGTGAGGGGGGACAGGGGCAACTGAACACTGAAGCTTTCTTT CAISEGGQGQLNTEAFF
. TRBJ2-1 . TRBV27 TGTGCCAGCAGTCCCTCTTTAGGGGTGCTATACAATGAGCAGTTCTTC CASSPSLGVLYNEQFF
. TRBJ1-3 TRBD1 TRBV28 TGTGCCAGCAGTTTATTCCAGGGGGCAGCAGGAAACACCATATATTTT CASSLFQGAAGNTIYF
. TRBJ2-7 . TRBV5-6 TGTGCCAGCAGCTTGACGGGAGTGGGGACCTTCGAGCAGTACTTC CASSLTGVGTFEQYF
. TRBJ2-2 . TRBV4-1 TGCGCCAGCAGCCGGACGAACACCGGGGAGCTGTTTTTT CASSRTNTGELFF
. TRBJ2-2 . TRBV6-6 TGTGCCACCCTCTTGGTCGGGGAGCTGTTTTTT CATLLVGELFF
. TRBJ2-5 TRBD2 TRBV14 TGTGCCAGCAGCCAAGCCGGGACTAGCGGTCCTGGAGCTTACTTC CASSQAGTSGPGAYF
. TRBJ1-2 . TRBV5-1 TGCGCCAGCAGCTTGGGGTCCAGGTCGAACTATGGCTACACCTTC CASSLGSRSNYGYTF
. TRBJ2-1 . TRBV19 TGTGCCAGTAGTAGCCTTTGGGGATCCTACAATGAGCAGTTCTTC CASSSLWGSYNEQFF
. TRBJ2-2 . TRBV29-1 TGCAGCGTTGATGGCCAGGGCACCGGGGAGCTGTTTTTT CSVDGQGTGELFF
. TRBJ2-1 TRBD2 TRBV28 TGTGCCAGCAGGCTCACTAGCGCCCGCCCGGATCTTTACAATGAGCAGTTCTTC CASRLTSARPDLYNEQFF
. TRBJ2-5 TRBD1 TRBV5-1 TGCGCCAGCAGCTGGGGGACAGGGCGGGAGACCCAGTACTTC CASSWGTGRETQYF
few TRBJ1-2 TRBD1 TRBV19 TGTGCCAGGTACCGGGACAGGGCCGGGGGCTACACCTTC CARYRDRAGGYTF
. TRBJ2-7 TRBD2 TRBV6-1 TGTGCCAGCAGTGGTGGGACTAGCGGTTCCTACGAGCAGTACTTC CASSGGTSGSYEQYF
few TRBJ1-1 . TRBV29-1 TGCAGCGTGATGGCTCAAAACACTGAAGCTTTCTTT CSVMAQNTEAFF
. TRBJ2-6 TRBD1 TRBV2 TGTGCCAGCAAGGGGGACAGGTACTCTGGGGCCAACGTCCTGACTTTC CASKGDRYSGANVLTF
. TRBJ1-5 TRBD1 TRBV18 TGTGCCAGCTCACCAAATCGGACAGGGGGAGGGGGCAATCAGCCCCAGCATTTT CASSPNRTGGGGNQPQHF
. TRBJ2-7 . TRBV28 TGTGCCAGCAGTAACAGGGGAGGAGGGTACTACGAGCAGTACTTC CASSNRGGGYYEQYF
. TRBJ2-2 TRBD2 TRBV2 TGTGCCAGCAGTAAAACTAGCGGGAGAAACACCGGGGAGCTGTTTTTT CASSKTSGRNTGELFF
. TRBJ1-6 . TRBV4-1 TGCGCCAGCAGCCAAAACGGACTTATAGGACCCCTCCACTTT CASSQNGLIGPLHF
. TRBJ2-7 TRBD2 TRBV19 TGTGCCAGTAGTTCGCCCGGACTAGCGGGAGGCGAGCAGTACTTC CASSSPGLAGGEQYF
. TRBJ1-5 . TRBV7-9 TGTGCCAGCAGCGACGCAGGGTCGCGGCAGCCCCAGCATTTT CASSDAGSRQPQHF
. TRBJ1-1 . TRBV18 TGTGCCAGCTCACCGCAGGGGAACACTGAAGCTTTCTTT CASSPQGNTEAFF
once TRBJ2-7 TRBD1 TRBV30 TGTGCCTGGAGTGCACGGGACAGGGGGGAGCAGTACTTC CAWSARDRGEQYF
. TRBJ2-7 . TRBV5-6 TGTGCCAGCAGCTTCCAACGACGGGGATCCTACGAGCAGTACTTC CASSFQRRGSYEQYF